Below are 24 T cell receptor beta chains sequenced from a single sample in a study of blood T cells in healthy people across ages. Through a sample-barcoded 5' primer and a J-beta primer mix, a second PCR was run for roughly 6 to 12 cycles. TCRdb redid the calling of the 5' RACE reads with MiXCR, one entry per CDR3 protein. The top ten clones hold approximately 28% of a sample with 250,000 to 300,000 distinct CDR3 sequences, roughly 26% of them seen once. The specimen sequenced was blood. The receptors come from a woman aged 70-85 years in good health.

The chain has TRBV3-1 and TRBJ1-4; 7 bases are a match to TRBD1. In germline, CDR1 is LGHDT, CDR2 YNNKEL (reference sequence). The CDR3 loop spans 16 amino acids. The trim removed 0 bases at V and 5 bases at J, leaving 6 bases unmatched. Written as DNA, the CDR3 is TGTGCCAGCAGCCAAGATCGGACAGGAAAAAATGAAAAACTGTTTTTT. Its translation is CASSQDRTGKNEKLFF.

This clonotype has only a few counts. This chain uses TRBV24-1 with TRBJ2-5; 8 positions match TRBD1. Trimming cost V 4 bases and J 5 bases; bases outside gene matches: 8. The CDR3 is 15 amino acids. CDR1 and CDR2 from the germline V gene are KGHDR and SFDVKD. Here the CDR3 DNA reads TGTGCCACCAGTGAACGACAGGGGAGATGGGAGACCCAGTACTTC. Translation: CATSERQGRWETQYF.

This clonotype was counted only a few times. The chain recombines TRBV29-1 with TRBJ2-3; TRBD1 agrees at 9 bases. V was pared by 7 bases and J by 3 bases, with 2 bases of the junction left unmatched. The CDR3 length is 12 residues. Germline values: CDR1 SQVTM, CDR2 ANQGSEA. The CDR3 nucleotides are TGCAGCGGGGACAGGGAGACAGATACGCAGTATTTT. Its protein is CSGDRETDTQYF.

The sample holds a few counts of this clonotype. This chain uses TRBV28 with TRBJ2-5; 8 bases are a match to TRBD1. With the DNA end fitting TRBJ2-7 better, the J assignment may be wrong. The CDR3 spans 16 residues. Germline values: CDR1 MDHEN, CDR2 SYDVKM. DNA for the CDR3: TGTGCCAGCAGCTCCCCCAGGGGGCAGGGACACTACGAGCAGTACTTC. Amino acid sequence: CASSSPRGQGHYEQYF.

The V and J genes are TRBV7-9 and TRBJ1-2, with D hard to call. Germline CDR1 reads SEHNR; CDR2 reads FQNEAQ (reference sequence). V lost 2 bases to trimming and J lost 8 bases, with 12 bases between them. The CDR3 contains 13 residues. The CDR3, as DNA: TGTGCCAGCAGCTTAACACTTGTAGGAGGCTACACCTTC. Translating it yields CASSLTLVGGYTF. Using reference TRBV7-9 and TRBJ1-2 for the parts outside the CDR3, the full variable domain is DTGVSQNPRHKITKRGQNVTFRCDPISEHNRLYWYRQTLGQGPEFLTYFQNEAQLEKSRLLSDRFSAERPKGSFSTLEIQRTEQGDSAMYLCASSLTLVGGYTFGSGTRLTVV.

This clonotype was seen ten or more times. The V and J genes are TRBV11-2 and TRBJ2-3, with a possible D match to TRBD2 (6 bases). V was shortened by 3 bases and J by 6 bases, with 13 bases between the two germline ends. The germline gives CDR1 SGHAT, CDR2 FQNNGV. This CDR3 spans 14 amino acids. The CDR3 coding sequence is TGTGCCAGCAGCTTTACGGGAGAAGGGGATACGCAGTATTTT. Residues: CASSFTGEGDTQYF.

This rearrangement joins TRBV9 to TRBJ2-5; D not resolved. The end of the DNA is better explained by TRBJ2-1, so the J call may be wrong. The CDR3 consists of 16 residues. CDR1 is SGDLS and CDR2 is YYNGEE in the germline V gene. The CDR3 sequence is CASSTPGGSAYNEQFF. The DNA for the CDR3 is TGTGCCAGCAGCACTCCAGGCGGCTCAGCATACAATGAGCAGTTCTTC.

This chain uses TRBV12-3 or TRBV12-4 with TRBJ2-5; perhaps TRBD1 as D (5 bases). The assigned J gene may be wrong: the sequence end matches TRBJ2-7 better. The CDR3 has 15 residues. CDR3 loop: CASSLIPATAYEQYF. The CDR3 nucleotides are TGTGCCAGCAGTTTAATTCCCGCGACAGCCTACGAGCAGTACTTC.

Notes on this clonotype: Because the CDR3's place on the DNA is in doubt, the DNA is left out and the CDR3 is given as listed by TCRdb. This rearrangement joins TRBV9 to TRBJ2-3; the D call of TRBD1 is as the table states it, not checked on the DNA. CDR1 and CDR2 (germline): SGDLS, YYNGEE. The CDR3 is 17 residues long, counting both termini. CDR3 amino acids: CASSTSPRTGTPDTQYF.

This clonotype has a count of ten or more. The DNA of the CDR3 is TGTGCCAGCAGCTCCTCGCCCTACGAGCAGTACTTC. Translation gives CASSSSPYEQYF. The chain joins TRBV7-2 to TRBJ2-7; D gene unclear. Deletions cut 4 bases from V and 2 bases from J, with 6 bases between. The V gene's germline CDR1 is SGHTA and CDR2 FQGNSA. The CDR3 sequence is 12 residues long.

The chain has TRBV6-2 or TRBV6-3 and TRBJ2-1; D could derive from TRBD1 or TRBD2 (5 bases each). The germline gives CDR1 MNHEY, CDR2 SVGEGT. V dropped 2 bases and J dropped 4 bases, with 12 bases sitting between them. CDR3 size: 15 residues. CDR3: CASSYPRGLYNEQFF. The CDR3, as DNA: TGTGCCAGCAGTTACCCCCGGGGCTTATACAATGAGCAGTTCTTC.

To note about this clonotype: One end of the junction does not line up with germline, which may come from a read error. The V gene is TRBV7-2, the J gene TRBJ2-7, with 13 bases that match TRBD2. The CDR3 is 15 amino acids. Germline V gives CDR1 SGHTA, CDR2 FQGNSA. Here the CDR3 DNA reads TGTGCCGGCAGCCCCGGACTAGCGGGAGCCTACGAGCAGTACTTC. This sequence encodes CAGSPGLAGAYEQYF. The variable domain in full, completed from reference TRBV7-2 and TRBJ2-7, reads GAGVSQSPSNKVTEKGKDVELRCDPISGHTALYWYRQSLGQGLEFLIYFQGNSAPDKSGLPSDRFSAERTGGSVSTLTIQRTQQEDSAVYLCAGSPGLAGAYEQYFGPGTRLTVT.

This clonotype occurred a few times. The rearrangement links TRBV4-2 to TRBJ1-2, with 8 bases fitting TRBD1. The ends lost 3 bases at V and 8 bases at J; junction bases unmatched: 8. CDR1 and CDR2 (germline): LGHNA, YNFKEQ. The CDR3 has 14 amino acids. The CDR3, as DNA: TGTGCCAGCAGCCACGGACAGGGAATGGACGGCTACACCTTC. Translated: CASSHGQGMDGYTF.

The chain couples TRBV6-1 to TRBJ2-5, with TRBD1 as a possible D gene (5 bases). The J call is uncertain, as TRBJ2-7 better fits the DNA end. Germline lookup yields CDR1 MNHNS and CDR2 SASEGT. This CDR3 has 14 amino acids. The CDR3 region is CASRQGGSSYEQYF. In DNA, the CDR3 is TGTGCCAGCAGGCAGGGTGGGTCATCCTACGAGCAGTACTTC.

The chain uses TRBV7-2 and TRBJ2-1; D call uncertain. Between the trimmed V and J ends, which lost 5 bases and 4 bases, there was a span of 12 bases. CDR3 length: 14 amino acids. Germline CDR1 is SGHTA and CDR2 is FQGNSA. The CDR3 sequence: CASSPAHLYNEQFF. The CDR3 nucleotides are TGTGCCAGCAGCCCCGCACATTTATACAATGAGCAGTTCTTC.

This clonotype turned up a few times. The chain combines TRBV5-1 with TRBJ2-3, with 7 bases that match TRBD2. The junction had 8 bases not matched to a gene; V was cut back by 4 bases and J by 0 bases. Germline CDR1 and CDR2: SGHRS and YFSETQ. This CDR3 has 16 amino acids. CDR3: CASSPPASGSTDTQYF. DNA of the CDR3: TGCGCCAGCAGCCCGCCGGCTAGCGGTAGCACAGATACGCAGTATTTT.

This clonotype has a handful of counts. J is TRBJ2-5 and V is TRBV4-1, with TRBD2 identical over 7 bases. With the DNA end fitting TRBJ2-1 better, the J assignment may be wrong. There are 16 residues in the CDR3. The germline CDR1 and CDR2 sequences are MGHRA and YSYEKL. The CDR3 nucleotides read TGCGCCAGCAGCCAAGCGAACCGCTTGGCGGGAGCTGAGCAGTTCTTC. Its protein is CASSQANRLAGAEQFF.

The genes are TRBV9 and TRBJ1-1; 7 bases agree with TRBD1. Germline CDR1 is SGDLS and CDR2 is YYNGEE. V gave up 5 bases and J gave up 4 bases; unmatched junction bases: 11. The CDR3 contains 15 residues. The CDR3 reads CASSPRDRRGTEAFF. The CDR3 coding sequence is TGTGCCAGCAGTCCTAGGGACAGAAGGGGCACTGAAGCTTTCTTT.

This clonotype was counted many times. The chain has TRBV10-2 and TRBJ2-5, with TRBD1 identical over 7 bases. The CDR3 sequence is 15 residues long. CDR1 WSHSY and CDR2 SAAADI come from the germline V gene. V was pared by 3 bases and J by 3 bases, with 7 bases of the junction left unmatched. The CDR3 loop is CASSESGTAEETQYF. CDR3 bases: TGCGCCAGCAGTGAATCGGGGACAGCAGAAGAGACCCAGTACTTC.

This clonotype was counted a single time. The rearrangement joins TRBV28 to TRBJ2-7; 8 nucleotides match TRBD1. Germline loops: CDR1 MDHEN, CDR2 SYDVKM. V dropped 7 bases and J dropped 6; count of bases not matched to a gene: 11. This CDR3 is 14 amino acids long. In DNA, the CDR3 is TGTGCCAGCAACCCGGGACAGGTTGCTCTCGAGCAGTACTTC. Protein sequence: CASNPGQVALEQYF.

The V and J genes are TRBV5-5 and TRBJ2-6; no definite D call. The CDR3 covers 16 residues. V shed 0 bases and J shed 2 bases, with 9 bases lying between them. The germline gives CDR1 SGHKS, CDR2 YYEKEE (reference sequence). The CDR3 here is CASSLEGLTGANVLTF. The DNA of the CDR3 is TGTGCCAGCAGCTTGGAGGGTTTAACTGGGGCCAACGTCCTGACTTTC.

The V call is TRBV20-1, the J call TRBJ1-1, with D possibly matching TRBD1 (6 bases). The CDR3 runs to 12 residues. Trimming cost V 6 bases and J 3 bases, with 11 bases left between them. Germline CDR1 DFQATT, CDR2 SNEGSKA (reference sequence). CDR3 sequence reads: CSAGQSDTEAFF. The CDR3 region has the DNA TGCAGTGCCGGACAGTCCGACACTGAAGCTTTCTTT.

On this clonotype: It may be a read error: a sequence one base away is much more abundant. V usage is TRBV10-3 and J usage is TRBJ2-6; 9 nucleotides line up with TRBD1. This CDR3 has 17 residues. Germline assignment: CDR1 ENHRY and CDR2 SYGVKD. V lost 8 bases and J lost 0; bases outside the gene matches: 8. The CDR3 DNA is TGTGCCATCGGCACCACAGGGGGCAACTCTGGGGCCAACGTCCTGACTTTC. As protein: CAIGTTGGNSGANVLTF.

The gene calls are TRBV4-3 and TRBJ2-1; 11 nucleotides line up with TRBD2. The CDR3 totals 16 residues. Looked up from germline, CDR1 is LGHNA and CDR2 is YSLEER. V was clipped by 1 base and J by 9 bases; unmatched bases: 8. This CDR3 reads CASSQVLAGGSGEQFF. CDR3 DNA: TGCGCCAGCAGCCAAGTGCTAGCGGGGGGCTCAGGTGAGCAGTTCTTC.